This T cell receptor (beta chain) was observed in a study of cytomegalovirus exposure and HLA in healthy donors. Whole-study context: Of several hundred genotyped donors, around 80% grouped in the Caucasian-associated ancestry cluster.

Primers for the PCR totalled 60 Vbeta and 13 Jbeta. Assay: immunoSEQ multiplex PCR; the TCRdb copy retains only in-frame clones and omits some. The profile shows approximately 160,000 clones, approximately 77% of them singletons. In this sample, this clone turned up once. Trimming left V 2 bases short and J 5 bases short, with 10 bases between. This CDR3 is 14 amino acids long. Germline assignment: CDR1 SGHTA and CDR2 FQGNSA. The sample was PBMCs. The J gene is TRBJ2-4, the V gene TRBV7-2; weak D call: TRBD1 (5 bases). This receptor was identified in a male donor in good health and CMV-seropositive. The CDR3 DNA sequence: TGTGCCAGCAGCTTAAGTAGGGGTGAAAACATTCAGTACTTC. It is translated as CASSLSRGENIQYF.